The sequence of this T cell receptor (beta chain) was determined in a study of CD8+CD57+ T cells in acquired aplastic anemia. Across the study: Sorted CD4+ and CD8+ cells gave a mean 3.2 ug DNA, range roughly 0.18 to 27.4 ug. Whole-study findings and limits: Patients and controls shared twenty-nine CD8+ CDR3 sequences, highly expressed in patients. CD8+ Simpson's diversity in patients was not significantly different from that in controls.

Genomic DNA served as template for TCR beta VDJ and CDR3 profiling. TCRdb analysed the reads with MiXCR anew, one entry per CDR3 protein. The table lists under 350,000 distinct CDR3 sequences, approximately 57% of them singletons. This CDR3 comprises 18 residues. The germline V and J ends were trimmed by 4 bases and 0 bases, with 19 bases remaining between them. CDR1 MGHDK and CDR2 SYGVNS come from the germline V gene. Concerning this clonotype: What it recognizes is unknown.

The sequenced sample consisted of sorted CD4+, CD8+, or CD8+CD57+ T cells (not recorded which) from PBMCs. The rearrangement uses TRBV25-1 and TRBJ1-5; unclear D gene. The source is a human donor with severe aplastic anemia or a healthy control (not recorded which). The CDR3 protein is CASSGLAFQRDSNQPQHF. In DNA form, the CDR3 reads TGTGCCAGCAGTGGTTTGGCCTTTCAGAGGGATAGCAATCAGCCCCAGCATTTT.